This record looks at one T cell receptor beta chain sequence and its context. Its antigen is currently unknown. The CDR3 consists of 11 residues. Trimming removed 4 bases at V and 6 bases at J, with 9 bases between. Germline CDR1 and CDR2: SQVTM and ANQGSEA. Healthy donors had no documented immune events, such as infections, while sampled. The data are from a study of identifying expanded T cells in peripheral blood. Study findings and constraints: Roughly two-week clone count variance significantly increased as total template count grew. Technical replicates showed around 1.2 changed clones; two weeks roughly 16; four weeks 19.

Clones were sequenced by immunoSEQ multiplex PCR, and TCRdb holds only the in-frame ones, with some missing. The sample has about 94,000 clones; around 90% are singletons. The sample was blood. The sequence was obtained from a person between 18 and 75 years old in good health. This sequence joins TRBV29-1 and TRBJ1-2, with D possibly matching TRBD1 (5 bases). Written as DNA, the CDR3 is TGCAGCGTTGGGGGCCCGGATGGCTACACCTTC. This translates into CSVGGPDGYTF.